What follows are 17 T cell receptor beta chains derived from one specimen sequenced in a study of radiation and T cells in renal cell carcinoma. This sample's time point: baseline pretreatment blood. Stated treatment: 15 Gy SBRT to primary tumor, nephrectomy 4 weeks later. This table comes from immunoSEQ multiplex PCR, and its TCRdb copy is limited to in-frame clones, with some not included. The sample has about 160,000 clones; less than 90% are singletons. Sequenced here: blood, sampled from a patient whose treatment included radiotherapy and nephrectomy. These receptor sequences come from a woman aged 70-85 years with renal cell carcinoma.

The rearrangement uses TRBV19 and TRBJ2-3; 7 bases map to TRBD2. Germline trimming cut 7 bases from V and 6 bases from J; bases unmatched to any gene: 13. Germline-derived CDR1 and CDR2 are LNHDA and SQIVND (reference sequence). The CDR3 sequence is 15 residues long. CDR3: CASTSAGPRRDTQYF. In DNA, the CDR3 is TGTGCCAGTACTTCAGCGGGGCCTCGCCGCGATACGCAGTATTTT.

The CDR3, as DNA: TGTGCCTGTGACAGGGGGAACACTGAAGCTTTCTTT. Translated: CACDRGNTEAFF. The chain recombines TRBV30 with TRBJ1-1, with TRBD1 identical over 8 bases. CDR1 GTSNPN and CDR2 SVGIG come from the germline V gene (reference sequence). J was trimmed by 1 base and V by 6 bases; bases with no gene match: 1. The CDR3 sequence is 12 residues long.

The CDR3 is CASSRSRGHSDTQYF. CDR3 DNA sequence: TGTGCCAGCAGCCGGAGCAGGGGGCATTCAGATACGCAGTATTTT. The V and J genes are TRBV7-2 and TRBJ2-3, with 8 nucleotides matching TRBD1. Trimming cost V 5 bases and J 4 bases; bases outside gene matches: 8. CDR1 is SGHTA and CDR2 is FQGNSA in the germline V gene. This CDR3 is built from 15 residues.

This rearrangement joins TRBV6-5 to TRBJ1-5; D is unclear. CDR3 size: 11 residues. Trimming took 4 bases from V and 6 from J, leaving 4 bases between them. Germline CDR1 MNHEY, CDR2 SVGAGI. CDR3 protein: CASSSGQPQHF. CDR3 sequence (DNA): TGTGCCAGCAGTTCTGGTCAGCCCCAGCATTTT.

This clone was seen a handful of times. The chain employs TRBV19 and TRBJ1-1, with D possibly TRBD1 on 5 matching bases. This CDR3 has 15 amino acids. Germline V gene lookup returns CDR1 LNHDA and CDR2 SQIVND (reference sequence). V gave up 6 bases and J gave up 0 bases, with 14 bases separating them. The CDR3: CASSSKGTVNTEAFF. CDR3 coding DNA: TGTGCCAGTAGCTCCAAAGGGACCGTGAACACTGAAGCTTTCTTT.

J is TRBJ2-3 and V is TRBV20-1, with TRBD2 matching 9 bases. The CDR3 covers 11 residues. V shed 6 bases, J shed 9 bases, and the junction held 4 bases outside the gene matches. Germline V gene sequence: CDR1 DFQATT, CDR2 SNEGSKA (reference sequence). CDR3 amino acids: CSAKLAGTQYF. The DNA of the CDR3 is TGCAGTGCCAAACTAGCGGGCACGCAGTATTTT.

The V and J genes are TRBV6-5 and TRBJ2-5; 8 bases agree with TRBD1. Germline V gene sequence: CDR1 MNHEY, CDR2 SVGAGI. This CDR3 region has 16 residues. The J segment lost 4 bases and the V segment lost 0 bases, leaving 7 bases of the junction unmatched. CDR3 residues: CASSYSPTGGLETQYF. In DNA form, the CDR3 reads TGTGCCAGCAGTTACTCCCCAACAGGGGGACTAGAGACCCAGTACTTC.

This chain joins TRBV5-1 and TRBJ2-1; D uncertain. Trimming took off 3 bases at V and 0 bases at J, with 10 bases between the two ends. CDR1 and CDR2 (germline): SGHRS, YFSETQ. This CDR3 spans 15 amino acids. The CDR3 coding sequence is TGCGCCAGCAGCTCTGCACCCGACTCCTACAATGAGCAGTTCTTC. Protein: CASSSAPDSYNEQFF.

The chain uses TRBV5-1 and TRBJ1-2; D is possibly TRBD1 (5 bases). Germline V gene data show CDR1 as SGHRS and CDR2 as YFSETQ. The germline V and J ends were trimmed by 4 bases and 6 bases, with 13 bases remaining between them. There are 13 residues in the CDR3. The CDR3 is CASSHTGPHGYTF. For the CDR3, the DNA is TGCGCCAGCAGCCATACAGGTCCGCATGGCTACACCTTC.

The J gene is TRBJ1-1, the V gene TRBV19; the D is unclear. Germline CDR1 reads LNHDA; CDR2 reads SQIVND (reference sequence). Trimming took 4 bases from V and 7 from J, leaving 7 bases between them. The CDR3 runs 11 residues. The CDR3 sequence is CASSRALEAFF. The CDR3 DNA follows: TGTGCCAGTAGTAGAGCCCTTGAAGCTTTCTTT.

This CDR3 reads CASSDDGFANTGELFF. CDR3 nucleotide sequence: TGTGCCAGCAGTGACGACGGATTCGCGAACACCGGGGAGCTGTTTTTT. The chain carries TRBV25-1 and TRBJ2-2; no firm D call. The V end lost 3 bases, the J end lost 0 bases, and 11 bases lay between the germline ends. This CDR3 has 16 amino acids. The germline V gene has CDR1 MGHDK and CDR2 SYGVNS.

The CDR3 sequence: CASSLARKKGKVTEAFF. As DNA, the CDR3 is TGTGCCAGCAGCTTGGCGAGGAAGAAGGGGAAGGTCACTGAAGCTTTCTTT. This chain links TRBV5-6 with TRBJ1-1; TRBD1 is a possible D gene (5 bases). Trimming stripped 0 bases from V and 4 bases from J, with 19 bases between. This CDR3 spans 17 amino acids. The germline V gene has CDR1 SGHDT and CDR2 YYEEEE.

This clone was counted a single time. The V gene is TRBV29-1, the J gene TRBJ1-3, with unresolved D. The ends were cut back, 7 bases at V and 1 base at J, with 5 bases in the middle. CDR3 length: 11 residues. Germline loops: CDR1 SQVTM, CDR2 ANQGSEA. CDR3 sequence (DNA): TGCAGCGGTCGGTCTGGAAACACCATATATTTT. Amino acid sequence: CSGRSGNTIYF.

CDR3 DNA sequence: TGTGCCAGCAGTTGGGAACAGGGGCGATCACCCCTCCACTTT. Protein: CASSWEQGRSPLHF. The chain recombines TRBV6-6 with TRBJ1-6; 7 bases fit TRBD1. Germline loops: CDR1 MNHNY, CDR2 SVGAGI (reference sequence). V lost 4 bases to trimming and J lost 10 bases; unmatched junction nucleotides: 7. This CDR3 is built from 14 residues.

This clone was detected once. V gene TRBV4-2 combines with J gene TRBJ2-3, with 9 bases that match TRBD2. This CDR3 has 16 residues. The germline CDR1 and CDR2 sequences are LGHNA and YNFKEQ. The J segment lost 5 bases and the V segment lost 4 bases, leaving 10 bases of the junction unmatched. The CDR3 spells CASSLTSAGGQDTQYF. CDR3 sequence (DNA): TGTGCCAGCAGCCTCACTTCGGCGGGGGGGCAAGATACGCAGTATTTT.

The chain recombines TRBV19 with TRBJ2-3; TRBD2 aligns across 7 bases. Per the germline V gene, CDR1 is LNHDA and CDR2 is SQIVND (reference sequence). The CDR3 extends over 17 amino acids. Losses at the gene ends were 4 bases for V and 7 bases for J; bases not matched to a gene: 17. This CDR3 reads CASSRGREVGSGYTQYF. The CDR3 bases are TGTGCCAGTAGTAGGGGGAGGGAGGTCGGCTCCGGCTATACGCAGTATTTT.

The chain is built from TRBV7-6 and TRBJ1-5, with D uncertain. The CDR3 runs to 13 residues. V dropped 2 bases and J dropped 4 bases, with 6 bases sitting between them. Germline CDR1 and CDR2: SGHVS and FNYEAQ. The CDR3: CASSLSVNQPQHF. The CDR3 nucleotides are TGTGCCAGCAGCTTATCCGTTAATCAGCCCCAGCATTTT. The full variable domain, rest sourced from reference TRBV7-6 and TRBJ1-5, is GAGVSQSPRYKVTKRGQDVALRCDPISGHVSLYWYRQALGQGPEFLTYFNYEAQQDKSGLPNDRFSAERPEGSISTLTIQRTEQRDSAMYRCASSLSVNQPQHFGDGTRLSIL.